A single sample is the source of the 18 T cell receptor beta chains below, sequenced in a study of blood T cell repertoires in COVID-19. Here immunoSEQ multiplex PCR was the method, and the copy in TCRdb shows in-frame clones only, minus some. This table holds about 270,000 clones, 82% found once. The sample comprised peripheral blood. The receptor source for this set is a woman aged 18-30 years with acute or convalescent COVID-19.

The V and J genes are TRBV29-1 and TRBJ2-1, with 10 bases fitting TRBD2. The CDR3 runs to 13 residues. Germline V lookup: CDR1 SQVTM, CDR2 ANQGSEA. The J segment lost 9 bases and the V segment lost 6 bases, leaving 8 bases of the junction unmatched. In nucleotides, the CDR3 is TGCAGCGTGCCGGGACTAGCGCTGGGTGAGCAGTTCTTC. The encoded protein is CSVPGLALGEQFF.

The chain couples TRBV5-6 to TRBJ2-7, with D maybe TRBD1 (5 bases). V lost 0 bases, J lost 0 bases, and 7 bases lay in between. CDR1 is SGHDT and CDR2 is YYEEEE in the germline V gene. The CDR3 covers 14 residues. Written as DNA, the CDR3 is TGTGCCAGCAGCTTGGCAGGGAACTCCTACGAGCAGTACTTC. It translates to CASSLAGNSYEQYF.

The chain links TRBV6-4 to TRBJ2-7, with TRBD2 as a possible D gene (6 bases). Trimming pared 11 bases from V and 2 bases from J, leaving 22 bases between. Germline loops: CDR1 MRHNA, CDR2 SNTAGT. The CDR3 loop spans 15 amino acids. CDR3 in DNA: TGTGCCGTAAGAAGAAGAGCGGGCAGACCCTACGAGCAGTACTTC. Translated: CAVRRRAGRPYEQYF.

The chain joins TRBV6-5 to TRBJ2-7; D perhaps matches TRBD2 (5 bases). The CDR3 totals 12 residues. V gave up 4 bases and J gave up 2 bases, with 6 bases separating them. Germline CDR1 MNHEY, CDR2 SVGAGI. CDR3 nucleotides: TGTGCCAGCAGTTCCGGGACCTACGAGCAGTACTTC. Translating gives CASSSGTYEQYF.

The J gene is TRBJ2-1, the V gene TRBV9, with TRBD2 identical over 10 bases. V was pared by 2 bases and J by 9 bases, with 8 bases of the junction left unmatched. The CDR3 loop spans 15 amino acids. The germline gives CDR1 SGDLS, CDR2 YYNGEE. This CDR3 is CASSVRLAGDGEQFF. CDR3 DNA: TGTGCCAGCAGCGTTCGGCTAGCGGGAGACGGTGAGCAGTTCTTC.

The J gene is TRBJ1-5, the V gene TRBV3-1 (or the pseudogene TRBV3-2), with unresolved D. This CDR3 comprises 15 residues. With 4 bases removed from V and 0 bases from J, the gap between germline ends came to 10 bases. The germline V gene encodes CDR1 LGHDT and CDR2 YNNKEL (reference sequence). This chain's CDR3 is CASSPRLDSNQPQHF. The CDR3 DNA reads as TGTGCCAGCAGCCCGCGTCTAGATAGCAATCAGCCCCAGCATTTT.

This chain links TRBV7-9 with TRBJ1-5, with D possibly TRBD1 on 6 matching bases. This CDR3 comprises 14 residues. V was cut by 3 bases and J by 6 bases, with 12 bases left in between. The germline V gene encodes CDR1 SEHNR and CDR2 FQNEAQ (reference sequence). CDR3 loop: CASSLSQGRQPQHF. The DNA for the CDR3 is TGTGCCAGCAGCTTGTCACAGGGTCGTCAGCCCCAGCATTTT.

The chain combines TRBV5-4 with TRBJ2-5; 8 bases are a match to TRBD2. The CDR3 runs 16 residues. Germline-derived CDR1 and CDR2 are SGHNT and YYREEE (reference sequence). J gave up 0 bases and V 2 bases, and 6 bases lay outside the gene matches. CDR3 DNA: TGTGCCAGCAGCTTATCAGCGGGAGTGAACCAAGAGACCCAGTACTTC. Encoded protein: CASSLSAGVNQETQYF.

This chain uses TRBV28 with TRBJ1-2, with a weak D call TRBD1 (5 bases). This CDR3 comprises 13 residues. V was shortened by 7 bases and J by 4 bases, with 13 bases between the two germline ends. Germline V gene lookup returns CDR1 MDHEN and CDR2 SYDVKM. CDR3 sequence (DNA): TGTGCCAGCACTCAGACAGTCGTCTATGGCTACACCTTC. Translation: CASTQTVVYGYTF.

This clone was detected only a few times. The genes are TRBV6-1 and TRBJ2-5; 12 bases map to TRBD2. The CDR3 is 17 residues long. Germline V gives CDR1 MNHNS, CDR2 SASEGT. Trimming cost V 4 bases and J 3 bases; bases outside gene matches: 9. CDR3 loop: CASSGRYRLAGEETQYF. The CDR3 nucleotides read TGTGCCAGCAGTGGGCGGTATCGACTAGCGGGGGAAGAGACCCAGTACTTC.

This chain links TRBV4-3 with TRBJ2-1; 7 bases fit TRBD2. Unmatched junction bases numbered 9, after V lost 1 base and J lost 6 bases. From germline, CDR1 is LGHNA and CDR2 YSLEER. The CDR3 spans 16 residues. This chain's CDR3 is CASSQAGGGPFNEQFF. In DNA form, the CDR3 reads TGCGCCAGCAGCCAAGCCGGGGGAGGGCCTTTCAATGAGCAGTTCTTC.

This chain joins TRBV28 and TRBJ2-7, with 11 bases identical to TRBD2. Germline CDR1 reads MDHEN; CDR2 reads SYDVKM. V shed 5 bases and J 3 bases; nucleotides not matched to a gene: 9. This CDR3 region has 16 residues. The DNA of the CDR3 is TGTGCCAGCAGTATGGCAGGGACTAGCGGAAACTACGAGCAGTACTTC. Protein product: CASSMAGTSGNYEQYF.

This chain joins TRBV4-2 and TRBJ1-5; 7 nucleotides match TRBD1. The CDR3 runs to 16 residues. In germline, CDR1 is LGHNA, CDR2 YNFKEQ. Trimming removed 0 bases from V and 1 base from J; junction bases left unmatched: 3. CDR3 in DNA: TGTGCCAGCAGCCAAGATGAGGGGGCGAGCAATCAGCCCCAGCATTTT. Protein sequence: CASSQDEGASNQPQHF.

The chain has TRBV4-3 and TRBJ2-2; TRBD2 agrees at 9 bases. Germline assignment: CDR1 LGHNA and CDR2 YSLEER. V shed 0 bases and J 1 base; nucleotides not matched to a gene: 9. The CDR3 is 19 residues long. The CDR3 DNA sequence: TGCGCCAGCAGCCAAGAGATTATAGCGGGGGCTTGGAACACCGGGGAGCTGTTTTTT. It translates to CASSQEIIAGAWNTGELFF.

The J gene is TRBJ2-1, the V gene TRBV5-1, with 7 bases fitting TRBD2. This CDR3 region has 14 residues. Germline CDR1 and CDR2: SGHRS and YFSETQ. Unmatched junction bases numbered 6, after V lost 5 bases and J lost 4 bases. The CDR3 is CASRRTSEYNEQFF. In DNA, the CDR3 is TGCGCCAGCAGACGCACTAGCGAATACAATGAGCAGTTCTTC. Combining the CDR3 with reference TRBV5-1 and TRBJ2-1 gives the whole variable domain KAGVTQTPRYLIKTRGQQVTLSCSPISGHRSVSWYQQTPGQGLQFLFEYFSETQRNKGNFPGRFSGRQFSNSRSEMNVSTLELGDSALYLCASRRTSEYNEQFFGPGTRLTVL.

The chain has TRBV13 and TRBJ1-1, with 8 bases that match TRBD1. Germline assignment: CDR1 PRHDT and CDR2 FYEKMQ (reference sequence). This CDR3 spans 14 amino acids. J was trimmed by 5 bases and V by 7 bases; bases with no gene match: 9. The CDR3 DNA reads TGTGCCAGCACTAAAAACAGGGGGAGGACTGAAGCTTTCTTT. Translated: CASTKNRGRTEAFF. The complete variable domain, with remaining parts taken from reference TRBV13 and TRBJ1-1, reads AAGVIQSPRHLIKEKRETATLKCYPIPRHDTVYWYQQGPGQDPQFLISFYEKMQSDKGSIPDRFSAQQFSDYHSELNMSSLELGDSALYFCASTKNRGRTEAFFGQGTRLTVV.

The V and J genes are TRBV30 and TRBJ2-7; TRBD1 is a possible D gene (5 bases). Trimming removed 3 bases at V and 0 bases at J, with 6 bases between. The germline V gene has CDR1 GTSNPN and CDR2 SVGIG (reference sequence). This CDR3 comprises 12 residues. CDR3 sequence: CAWRTVSYEQYF. In nucleotides, the CDR3 is TGTGCCTGGAGGACAGTCTCCTACGAGCAGTACTTC.

The DNA for the CDR3 is TGCGCCAGCAGCCAAGGCGACAGCCAAGACCATGAAAAACTGTTTTTT. Protein sequence: CASSQGDSQDHEKLFF. J is TRBJ1-4 and V is TRBV4-1, with a tentative D call TRBD1 (5 bases). From germline, CDR1 is MGHRA and CDR2 YSYEKL. CDR3 length: 16 residues. V was cut by 1 base and J by 6 bases, with 15 bases left in between.